This TCR beta chain was identified during a study of regulatory T cells in long-lasting Graves disease (dated by TCRdb to the early 2020s). For context, the study as a whole: Patients with newly diagnosed Graves' disease had been on antithyroid drugs for under 3 months. Patients with persistent Graves' disease were compared with patients with newly diagnosed Graves' disease using TCR sequencing and RNA sequencing of peripheral blood. The study was registered as a clinical trial and conducted in China. A total of roughly 35 samples underwent TCR sequencing: about 13 from persistent and about 20 from newly diagnosed Graves' disease patients.

General conclusions and limits of the study: Persistent Graves' disease patients showed lower TCR Shannon entropy and fewer highly expanded clones than newly diagnosed patients, suggesting clonal expansion. Sequencing and analysis were limited to the TCR beta chain. Only peripheral blood was studied, because thyroid tissue, the primary lesion, was inaccessible. The small sample size was acknowledged by the authors as a limitation that may reduce accuracy. Patients with persistent disease shared more public clonotypes (fewer than 3,000) than newly diagnosed patients did (more than 900). Persistent disease showed preferential use of TRBV28, TRBJ1-2 and TRBJ2-5, whereas newly diagnosed disease favored TRBV20-1 and TRBJ2-1.

What this sample's time point label stands for: newly diagnosed GD, antithyroid drugs for less than 3 months. For both TCR sequencing and RNA sequencing, RNA was extracted from PBMCs using TRIzol. The diagnosis of Graves' disease followed American Thyroid Association guidelines. Recruitment of patients was carried out at an endocrinology department in Xi'an, China. From each patient, around 9 milliliters of peripheral blood was collected into an EDTA anticoagulant tube. PBMCs were isolated by Ficoll Paque Plus density gradient separation without further T cell sorting. An Agilent 2100 Bioanalyzer and agarose gel were used to assess RNA quality, and a NanoDrop 2000 was used to measure RNA concentration. Library preparation employed multiplex PCR. The data were produced on an Illumina HiSeq 4000. CDR3 regions were amplified by Arm-PCR with iRepertoire HTBI primers to construct TCR beta libraries. Before sequencing, the PCR products went through gel purification. The authors processed their data as follows. Gene usage analysis of CDR3 amino acid clonotypes used the roughly 60 TRBV and some 13 TRBJ segments found across samples. COPE and FqMerger were used to merge filtered high-quality paired reads into contigs. BLAST was used to align contigs to IMGT TRBV, TRBD and TRBJ reference genes, with CDR3 defined following IMGT. Highly expanded clones were defined as clonotypes with a frequency above 0.1%. Shannon entropy served as the measure of repertoire diversity, while the Gini coefficient captured V-J evenness. Clonotypes shared by more than one individual were considered public. TCRdb passed the public sequencing reads through fastp at Q25 and MiXCR, retaining productive beta sequences. Entries that share a CDR3 protein sequence are merged under the most common genes and DNA. TCRdb's processing, not the authors', yielded these V and J calls. The sample table holds approximately 310,000 distinct CDR3 sequences, of which 15% to 20% were seen once. The ten largest make up about 36% of the sample.

This clonotype was observed at least ten times. This receptor's antigen is unknown. Base quality data are lacking; no much larger clone is found one base away. Germline trimming: 5 bases from V, 0 bases from J; junction bases outside gene matches: 7. Spanning cysteine to phenylalanine, the CDR3 consists of 16 amino acids. Kept here is only the CDR3 DNA, which spans 48 bases and is read in frame from base 1. In the germline V gene, CDR1 corresponds to SNHLY and CDR2 to FYNNEI. This TCR was sampled from a female donor with Graves disease. This chain joins TRBV2 to TRBJ1-5; 7 of the junction bases match TRBD1. This material consisted of peripheral blood mononuclear cells (PBMCs), taken at new diagnosis, from a patient treated with antithyroid drugs. The CDR3 protein sequence reads: CASSKGQTYSNQPQHF. The DNA sequence follows: TGTGCCAGCAGTAAGGGACAGACCTATAGCAATCAGCCCCAGCATTTT.